Listed below are T cell receptor beta chains from one sample, sequenced in a study of T cell repertoires in cytomegalovirus infection. TCRdb recomputed calls from the reads with MiXCR, one row per CDR3 protein. This sample yields 150,000 or so distinct CDR3 sequences, of which less than 25% are seen a single time; 25% belongs to the top ten. Their target antigens are unknown. The sequencing here drew on CD8+ T cells from cultured PBMCs, taken from culture after CMV antigen stimulation. All receptors derive from a human donor in good health (CMV status not recorded). Some clones in this sample may be carry-over from other donors' samples. CDR3s include the opening cysteine and the closing phenylalanine or tryptophan. The order of the fields is D gene, J gene, V gene, clone size, CDR3 DNA, CDR3 protein. A D gene is named only where the DNA matches it firmly. Clone size, where shown, is once, few, many, or a class for clones that have expanded.

TRBD2 | TRBJ2-7 | TRBV7-6 | NA | TGTGCCAGCAGCCAAGGGGAGGGGTCCTACGAGCAGTACTTC | CASSQGEGSYEQYF
NA | TRBJ1-2 | TRBV24-1 | NA | TGTGCCACCAGTGGCGCCGGACAGATCAGGGGCTACACCTTC | CATSGAGQIRGYTF
NA | TRBJ2-5 | TRBV7-8 | few | TGTGCCAGCAGCTTATTTCCGGCAGACCAAGAGACCCAGTACTTC | CASSLFPADQETQYF
NA | TRBJ2-6 | TRBV12-3/TRBV12-4 | NA | TGTGCCAGCAGCGGAGTGGGACCGGCGGGGGGGGCCAACGTCCTGACTTTC | CASSGVGPAGGANVLTF
NA | TRBJ2-1 | TRBV6-2/TRBV6-3 | NA | TGTGCCAGCAGTTACAAGGCTACAGGGTCTGGAAATGAGCAGTTCTTC | CASSYKATGSGNEQFF
NA | TRBJ2-4 | TRBV10-1 | few | TGCGCCAGCAGTGACCCTGGGGCCAAAAACATTCAGTACTTC | CASSDPGAKNIQYF
NA | TRBJ2-6 | TRBV27 | few | TGTGCCAGCAGTTTTGGCGGCTCTGGGGCCAACGTCCTGACTTTC | CASSFGGSGANVLTF
NA | TRBJ1-5 | TRBV19 | few | TGTGCCAGTGAGAGAAACGGAGGCCAGGAGCCCCAGCATTTT | CASERNGGQEPQHF
TRBD2 | TRBJ2-1 | TRBV29-1 | few | TGCAGCGTTCTAGGGACTAGCGGCCGAAGGCGCTCCTACAATGAGCAGTTCTTC | CSVLGTSGRRRSYNEQFF
TRBD1 | TRBJ2-7 | TRBV20-1 | NA | TGCAGTGCACCGGGACAGGGTGTCTACGAGCAGTACTTC | CSAPGQGVYEQYF
NA | TRBJ2-7 | TRBV4-3 | NA | TGCGCCAGCAGCCAAGACCAGGGGCCGGCCTACGAGCAGTACTTC | CASSQDQGPAYEQYF
NA | TRBJ1-6 | TRBV19 | NA | TGTGCCTCCCAAGGGGCGACCTGGCCGGATTCACCCCTCCACTTT | CASQGATWPDSPLHF
NA | TRBJ2-5 | TRBV7-8 | few | TGTGCCAGCAGCTTACCGAATTATAAAGAGACCCAGTACTTC | CASSLPNYKETQYF
NA | TRBJ2-7 | TRBV11-2 | NA | TGTGCCAGCAGCTTAGTTTTAGGGGGGTACGAGCAGTACTTC | CASSLVLGGYEQYF
NA | TRBJ2-5 | TRBV7-6 | NA | TGTGCCAGCAGCTTATCTACCCCAAGCTACGGGACACCCCAAGAGACCCAGTACTTC | CASSLSTPSYGTPQETQYF
TRBD2 | TRBJ2-1 | TRBV7-8 | NA | TGTGCCAGCAGCTTATCGGGACTAGCCAATGAGCAGTTCTTC | CASSLSGLANEQFF
NA | TRBJ1-2 | TRBV9 | few | TGTGCCAGCAGCGACGGAAATCCCCATAGCCATGGCTACACCTTC | CASSDGNPHSHGYTF
NA | TRBJ2-3 | TRBV6-2/TRBV6-3 | few | TGTGCCAGCAGCCTGGTTGGCGGATGGGGCACAGATACGCAGTATTTT | CASSLVGGWGTDTQYF
TRBD1 | TRBJ1-6 | TRBV7-9 | few | TGTGCCAGCAGCCCCCCAGGGGGCAGTTCACCCCTCCACTTT | CASSPPGGSSPLHF
TRBD1 | TRBJ1-1 | TRBV6-6 | NA | TGTGCCAGCTCCGGACAGGAAAGGGCCGTGGGGACAACTGAAGCTTTCTTT | CASSGQERAVGTTEAFF
TRBD1 | TRBJ1-2 | TRBV5-5 | NA | TGTGCCAGCAGCGTGACAGGGGGCGCAATCTATGGCTACACCTTC | CASSVTGGAIYGYTF
NA | TRBJ2-7 | TRBV7-9 | many | TGTGCCAGCAGCTTTGAGCACGAGCAGTACTTC | CASSFEHEQYF
NA | TRBJ2-1 | TRBV20-1 | few | TGCAGTGCTAGTGGGACATCCGACTGGAGCTCCTACAATGAGCAGTTCTTC | CSASGTSDWSSYNEQFF
TRBD2 | TRBJ2-7 | TRBV7-9 | few | TGTGCCAGCAGCATCAGCGGGGTAAGGTACGAGCAGTACTTC | CASSISGVRYEQYF
NA | TRBJ2-1 | TRBV14 | NA | TGTGCCAGCAGCCCAAGGCCTCAACCCCCCGGTGAGCAGTTCTTC | CASSPRPQPPGEQFF
TRBD1 | TRBJ1-2 | TRBV7-9 | NA | TGTGCCAGCAGACCAAAAGACAGGGAATATGGCTACACCTTC | CASRPKDREYGYTF
TRBD1 | TRBJ2-7 | TRBV7-2 | NA | TGTGCCAGCAGCTCCGGGACAGGGGTGACCCTCGGCGAGCAGTACTTC | CASSSGTGVTLGEQYF
NA | TRBJ2-1 | TRBV27 | few | TGTGCCAGCAGTATAGGGGTGAATGAGCAGTTCTTC | CASSIGVNEQFF
TRBD2 | TRBJ2-1 | TRBV7-6 | NA | TGTGCCAGCAGCTCCCCTGGTTCTAGCGGGGGGCCCTCCTACAATGAGCAGTTCTTC | CASSSPGSSGGPSYNEQFF
NA | TRBJ1-2 | TRBV6-5 | NA | TGTGCCAGCAGTTACGTTCAGGATGGCTATGGCTACACCTTC | CASSYVQDGYGYTF
NA | TRBJ1-1 | TRBV20-1 | few | TGCAGTGCTGATGACGGATACACTGAAGCTTTCTTT | CSADDGYTEAFF
TRBD1 | TRBJ2-7 | TRBV12-5 | many | TGTGCTAGTGGCAAGTACGGGACAGGGCTGGACGAGCAGTACTTC | CASGKYGTGLDEQYF
NA | TRBJ1-1 | TRBV28 | once | TGTGCCAGCAGTTCCAAGAGAGGAAACCTGAACACTGAAGCTTTCTTT | CASSSKRGNLNTEAFF
NA | TRBJ1-2 | TRBV7-3 | NA | TGTGCCAGCAGCCGCCAGGGTTTTCTTAACTATGGCTACACCTTC | CASSRQGFLNYGYTF
NA | TRBJ2-7 | TRBV12-3/TRBV12-4 | NA | TGTGCCAGCATCAAGGAACCCGGACGGCCTTTTGACGAGCAGTACTTC | CASIKEPGRPFDEQYF
NA | TRBJ1-6 | TRBV4-3 | few | TGCGCCAGCAGCCAAGATACGGGCAAGGACAGCCTATTTAATAATTCACCCCTCCACTTT | CASSQDTGKDSLFNNSPLHF
TRBD2 | TRBJ2-7 | TRBV12-3/TRBV12-4 | NA | TGTGCCAGCACGGGAGGGCTCGAGCAGTACTTC | CASTGGLEQYF
NA | TRBJ2-2 | TRBV7-2 | NA | TGTGCCAGCAGCCCTAGCGATTGGGGCGCCGGGGAGCTGTTTTTT | CASSPSDWGAGELFF
NA | TRBJ2-7 | TRBV7-2 | NA | TGTGCCAGCAGCACGGACCGAAGGTACGAGCAGTACTTC | CASSTDRRYEQYF
TRBD1 | TRBJ2-3 | TRBV28 | NA | TGTGCCAGCAGTTTATCAGACAGGGTCACAGATACGCAGTATTTT | CASSLSDRVTDTQYF